This is a list of T cell receptor beta chains from one sample in a study of shared clonotypes between healthy human individuals. Assay used: immunoSEQ multiplex PCR; TCRdb lists only in-frame clones, some missing. The repertoire holds about 2,500,000 clones, with over 85% as singletons. Sequenced: naive CD4+ T cells sorted from blood. The receptor source for this set is a man younger than 30 in good health. Each CDR3 is given with its conserved first and last residue. D genes are given only for firm matches. The size field is filled for only some rows; it gives once, few, many or a size class.

TRBD1,TRBJ2-2,15,TRBV6-5,once,CASSSGQVTAGELFF,TGTGCCAGCAGTTCGGGACAGGTCACGGCCGGGGAGCTGTTTTTT
.,TRBJ2-1,14,TRBV21-1,.,CASSLSGGYHEQFF,TGTGCCAGCAGCCTTTCAGGGGGGTACCATGAGCAGTTCTTC
TRBD1,TRBJ2-7,16,TRBV7-2,.,CASSLAGTGLNYEQYF,TGTGCCAGCAGCCTAGCAGGGACAGGGTTAAACTACGAGCAGTACTTC
.,TRBJ2-7,15,TRBV18,.,CASSTTTGGLYEQYF,TGTGCCAGCTCAACCACGACCGGGGGCCTCTACGAGCAGTACTTC
.,TRBJ1-1,14,TRBV7-8,.,CASSLQGTNTEAFF,TGTGCCAGCAGCTTACAAGGGACGAACACTGAAGCTTTCTTT
TRBD1,TRBJ1-3,15,TRBV7-2,.,CASSWTGGAGNTIYF,TGTGCCAGCAGCTGGACAGGGGGCGCTGGAAACACCATATATTTT
.,TRBJ2-1,15,TRBV5-6,.,CASSLGDVRYNEQFF,TGTGCCAGCAGCTTAGGGGACGTCAGGTACAATGAGCAGTTCTTC
.,TRBJ1-3,16,TRBV7-9,.,CASSPRGLASGNTIYF,TGTGCCAGCAGCCCTCGGGGGTTGGCCTCTGGAAACACCATATATTTT
TRBD1,TRBJ2-7,15,TRBV18,.,CASSRPGTGVPEQYF,TGTGCCAGCTCACGCCCCGGGACAGGGGTCCCCGAGCAGTACTTC
.,TRBJ1-5,14,TRBV19,.,CASTMGQSNQPQHF,TGTGCCAGTACCATGGGGCAGAGCAATCAGCCCCAGCATTTT
TRBD1,TRBJ2-7,14,TRBV6-6,.,CASRATGSPYEQYF,TGTGCCAGCAGGGCGACAGGGTCCCCTTACGAGCAGTACTTC
.,TRBJ2-7,15,TRBV6-6,.,CASSYGKPPVYEQYF,TGTGCCAGCAGTTACGGGAAACCCCCCGTCTACGAGCAGTACTTC
TRBD2,TRBJ2-3,19,TRBV11-2,.,CASSRTPAGRGRDTDTQYF,TGTGCCAGCAGCAGGACCCCAGCGGGGCGGGGACGTGACACAGATACGCAGTATTTT
TRBD1,TRBJ1-1,13,TRBV19,.,CASSRTGNTEAFF,TGTGCCAGTAGCAGGACAGGGAACACTGAAGCTTTCTTT
TRBD1,TRBJ1-2,14,TRBV7-2,.,CASSFPTGAYGYTF,TGTGCCAGCAGCTTCCCTACAGGGGCCTATGGCTACACCTTC
.,TRBJ1-2,15,TRBV18,.,CASSPTIAEGYGYTF,TGTGCCAGCTCACCGACGATTGCGGAGGGTTACGGCTACACCTTC
TRBD1,TRBJ2-7,13,TRBV19,once,CASSLDRGDEQYF,TGTGCCAGTAGCTTGGACAGGGGGGACGAGCAGTACTTC
.,TRBJ1-5,14,TRBV27,.,CASSSRPSNQPQHF,TGTGCCAGCAGTTCTCGACCGAGCAATCAGCCCCAGCATTTT
TRBD1,TRBJ1-2,15,TRBV29-1,.,CSVGGTGGPNYGYTF,TGCAGCGTTGGCGGGACAGGGGGCCCTAACTATGGCTACACCTTC
.,TRBJ2-7,13,TRBV5-1,.,CASSLVHSYEQYF,TGCGCCAGCAGCTTGGTCCACTCCTACGAGCAGTACTTC
TRBD1,TRBJ1-3,15,TRBV30,once,CAWSVNRGAGNTIYF,TGTGCCTGGAGTGTAAACAGGGGGGCTGGAAACACCATATATTTT
TRBD1,TRBJ1-4,11,TRBV20-1,few,CSATDRGKLFF,TGCAGTGCTACCGACAGGGGAAAACTGTTTTTT
.,TRBJ2-7,14,TRBV5-1,.,CASSAGGNSYEQYF,TGCGCCAGCAGCGCGGGCGGGAACTCCTACGAGCAGTACTTC
TRBD1,TRBJ1-5,14,TRBV30,once,CAWSQGQGSQPQHF,TGTGCCTGGAGTCAGGGACAGGGGAGTCAGCCCCAGCATTTT
TRBD2,TRBJ2-3,15,TRBV5-1,.,CASSSGAGAADTQYF,TGCGCCAGCAGCTCCGGGGCGGGAGCTGCAGATACGCAGTATTTT
.,TRBJ2-5,13,TRBV30,.,CAWTPDLRETQYF,TGTGCCTGGACTCCCGACCTAAGGGAGACCCAGTACTTC
.,TRBJ1-2,14,TRBV6-1,.,CASSEAYRVGGYTF,TGTGCCAGCAGTGAAGCGTACAGGGTGGGTGGCTACACCTTC
.,TRBJ2-2,13,TRBV7-2,.,CASSSPNTGELFF,TGTGCCAGCAGCTCCCCTAACACCGGGGAGCTGTTTTTT
TRBD1,TRBJ1-1,18,TRBV7-9,.,CASSSPTGTVKPNTEAFF,TGTGCCAGCAGCTCGCCAACCGGGACAGTCAAGCCGAACACTGAAGCTTTCTTT
TRBD1,TRBJ2-7,15,TRBV6-5,.,CASSYSGTDTYEQYF,TGTGCCAGCAGTTATTCCGGGACAGATACCTACGAGCAGTACTTC
.,TRBJ2-1,14,TRBV9,.,CASNYGRGNNEQFF,TGTGCCAGCAATTACGGCAGGGGCAACAATGAGCAGTTCTTC
.,TRBJ1-5,15,TRBV19,.,CASSISQGPNQPQHF,TGTGCCAGTAGTATATCCCAGGGGCCCAATCAGCCCCAGCATTTT
.,TRBJ2-3,13,TRBV11-2,.,CASSPPGTDTQYF,TGTGCCAGCAGCCCACCTGGCACAGATACGCAGTATTTT
.,TRBJ1-1,14,TRBV10-3,.,CAINGKTGITEAFF,TGTGCCATCAACGGAAAAACAGGGATCACTGAAGCTTTCTTT
.,TRBJ2-7,18,TRBV7-6,.,CASSLSSSLQFSSYEQYF,TGTGCCAGCAGCTTGTCCAGCTCCCTCCAATTTAGCTCCTACGAGCAGTACTTC
.,TRBJ1-1,13,TRBV6-1,.,CASRSFAEPRAFF,TGTGCCAGCAGGTCATTCGCTGAGCCGCGGGCTTTCTTT
.,TRBJ2-6,13,TRBV6-1,.,CASSPYRANVLTF,TGTGCCAGCAGTCCCTACAGGGCCAACGTCCTGACTTTC
.,TRBJ2-3,15,TRBV4-3,.,CASSQVNQGTDTQYF,TGCGCCAGCAGCCAAGTTAACCAGGGGACAGATACGCAGTATTTT
TRBD1,TRBJ2-3,15,TRBV5-1,.,CASSLEGGDPDTQYF,TGCGCCAGCAGCTTGGAAGGGGGCGATCCAGATACGCAGTATTTT
TRBD1,TRBJ1-3,19,TRBV18,.,CASSPSTSGTAYSGNTIYF,TGTGCCAGCTCACCCTCTACCTCGGGGACAGCATACTCTGGAAACACCATATATTTT
.,TRBJ1-3,17,TRBV4-2,.,CASSQDWVGDSGNTIYF,TGTGCCAGCAGCCAAGATTGGGTCGGAGACTCTGGAAACACCATATATTTT
TRBD1,TRBJ1-1,15,TRBV30,few,CAWRRSGTANTEAFF,TGTGCCTGGAGGCGATCTGGGACAGCGAACACTGAAGCTTTCTTT
.,TRBJ1-5,13,TRBV27,few,CASSRTVNQPQHF,TGTGCCAGCAGCCGGACAGTCAATCAGCCCCAGCATTTT
TRBD1,TRBJ2-1,14,TRBV30,.,CACAPGQGDNEQFF,TGTGCCTGTGCTCCGGGACAGGGAGACAATGAGCAGTTCTTC
.,TRBJ1-6,15,TRBV7-8,once,CASSLARTYNSPLHF,TGTGCCAGCAGCTTAGCGCGGACGTATAATTCACCCCTCCACTTT
TRBD1,TRBJ2-7,16,TRBV7-2,.,CASSLEFRGRPPEQYF,TGTGCCAGCAGCTTAGAGTTCAGGGGGCGACCCCCGGAGCAGTACTTC
.,TRBJ2-3,14,TRBV2,.,CASRGGGVTDTQYF,TGTGCCAGCAGAGGGGGCGGGGTCACAGATACGCAGTATTTT
.,TRBJ1-2,10,TRBV6-1,.,CASGWTGYTF,TGTGCCAGCGGGTGGACAGGCTACACCTTC
.,TRBJ1-1,14,TRBV30,.,CAWSVGEFRTEAFF,TGTGCCTGGAGTGTTGGGGAGTTTCGTACTGAAGCTTTCTTT
.,TRBJ2-5,13,TRBV30,.,CAWSVGGVETQYF,TGTGCCTGGAGTGTTGGGGGCGTAGAGACCCAGTACTTC
TRBD2,TRBJ2-7,13,TRBV2,.,CASSGGTTGEQYF,TGTGCCAGCAGTGGGGGGACTACGGGCGAGCAGTACTTC
.,TRBJ2-3,13,TRBV7-9,.,CASSFVATDTQYF,TGTGCCAGCAGCTTCGTGGCTACAGATACGCAGTATTTT
.,TRBJ2-3,14,TRBV5-1,.,CASSLQLGTDTQYF,TGCGCCAGCAGCTTGCAGCTAGGCACAGATACGCAGTATTTT
.,TRBJ2-5,12,TRBV6-5,.,CASSYSGGTQYF,TGTGCCAGCAGTTACTCGGGTGGGACCCAGTACTTC